The TCR beta chain under discussion was sequenced for a study of shared clonotypes between healthy human individuals. Whole-study results and caveats: Estimated clonotype richness was generally higher in naive than memory subsets. The four-donor shared clonotypes exceeded non-shared clonotypes in generation probability, with non-shared ones scoring lower.

Details on this clone: Its specificity is unknown.

In the CD4+ fraction, cells were divided into CD45RA+ naive and CD45RA-negative memory subsets. The ends were cut back, 0 bases at V and 4 bases at J, with 5 bases in the middle. Germline CDR1 is SGHRS and CDR2 is YFSETQ. This CDR3 spans 12 amino acids. Produced via immunoSEQ multiplex PCR; TCRdb's table is partial and in-frame only. Altogether about 600,000 clones are present, approximately 97% being singletons, with the ten largest covering about 0.06%. The sequenced sample was naive CD4+ T cells sorted from blood. The subset here: CD45RA+ positively selected. The sequence came from a woman aged 30 to 39 in good health. The rearrangement uses TRBV5-1 and TRBJ2-7; D gene unclear. CDR3 sequence reads: CASSLDVYEQYF. As DNA, the CDR3 is TGCGCCAGCAGCTTGGATGTGTACGAGCAGTACTTC.